What follows are 24 T cell receptor beta chains derived from one specimen sequenced in a study of regulatory T cells in long-lasting Graves disease. Time point in this sample: newly diagnosed GD, antithyroid drugs for less than 3 months. With RNA extracted from PBMCs as input, the TCR library was made. Through Arm-PCR of CDR3 regions and iRepertoire HTBI primers, TCR beta libraries were built. Each CDR3 protein gets one entry after TCRdb re-called the multiplex PCR reads with MiXCR. The table lists roughly 350,000 distinct CDR3 sequences, approximately 16% of them singletons. The same sample was also used in a study of T cells in Graves' hyperthyroidism and ophthalmopathy.

The sequenced sample was peripheral blood mononuclear cells (PBMCs), obtained at new diagnosis, from a patient treated with antithyroid drugs. The receptor source for this set is a man aged 40-55 years with Graves disease.

This clonotype was detected many times. The gene calls are TRBV11-2 and TRBJ2-7; D is possibly TRBD2 (6 bases). Per the germline V gene, CDR1 is SGHAT and CDR2 is FQNNGV. The V and J ends lost 2 bases and 3 bases respectively, with 11 bases between them. The CDR3 totals 14 residues. CDR3 nucleotide sequence: TGTGCCAGCAGCTTATTCCAGGGAGGCTACGAGCAGTACTTC. Translating it yields CASSLFQGGYEQYF.

This clonotype was seen repeatedly, ten times or more. The chain links TRBV5-4 to TRBJ2-5; TRBD1 aligns across 8 bases. Trimming removed 2 bases from V and 2 bases from J; junction bases left unmatched: 5. CDR3 size: 15 residues. Germline V gene sequence: CDR1 SGHNT, CDR2 YYREEE (reference sequence). This CDR3 reads CASSFPGGGQETQYF. CDR3 nucleotides: TGTGCCAGCAGCTTCCCAGGGGGCGGGCAAGAGACCCAGTACTTC.

About this clonotype: The germline gene is not matched at one end of the junction; a read error may be the cause. The chain recombines TRBV11-3 with TRBJ2-2; D might be TRBD2 (6 bases). CDR1 and CDR2 (germline): SGHNT, YENEEA. This CDR3 has 17 residues. This chain's CDR3 is CANSPQLGTPNTGELFF. In DNA, the CDR3 is TGTGCCAACAGCCCACAATTGGGGACTCCGAACACCGGGGAGCTGTTTTTT.

This clonotype was recorded at least ten times. V and J are TRBV29-1 and TRBJ1-1; D unresolved. V gave up 7 bases and J gave up 3 bases, with 12 bases separating them. The CDR3 has 12 residues. The germline CDR1 and CDR2 sequences are SQVTM and ANQGSEA. The CDR3: CSARRLDTEAFF. In nucleotides, the CDR3 is TGCAGCGCCAGAAGGTTGGACACTGAAGCTTTCTTT.

The V call is TRBV20-1, the J call TRBJ2-5, with 8 nucleotides matching TRBD2. The CDR3 length is 13 residues. Losses at the gene ends were 3 bases for V and 2 bases for J; bases not matched to a gene: 2. Germline V lookup: CDR1 DFQATT, CDR2 SNEGSKA (reference sequence). The CDR3 sequence is CSASREGQETQYF. The CDR3 DNA follows: TGCAGTGCTAGCCGGGAGGGTCAAGAGACCCAGTACTTC.

This clonotype turned up a few times. The V gene is TRBV5-1, the J gene TRBJ1-4; D remains ambiguous. V lost 4 bases to trimming and J lost 10 bases, with 14 bases between them. Looked up from germline, CDR1 is SGHRS and CDR2 is YFSETQ. The length of the CDR3 is 13 residues. The CDR3 nucleotides read TGCGCCAGCAGCCCTGGGCCCGGGCGAAAACTGTTTTTT. Its protein product is CASSPGPGRKLFF.

This clonotype was counted between two and nine times. The chain employs TRBV7-9 and TRBJ1-4; TRBD1 aligns across 9 bases. Per the germline V gene, CDR1 is SEHNR and CDR2 is FQNEAQ (reference sequence). V shed 0 bases, J shed 7 bases, and the junction held 3 bases outside the gene matches. This CDR3 is built from 15 residues. CDR3 nucleotide sequence: TGTGCCAGCAGCTTAGCTGGACAGGGGTCTGAAAAACTGTTTTTT. Translation: CASSLAGQGSEKLFF.

This clonotype has a count of ten or more. The gene calls are TRBV27 and TRBJ2-5; 8 bases fit TRBD2. The ends lost 4 bases at V and 5 bases at J; junction bases unmatched: 9. Germline V gives CDR1 MNHEY, CDR2 SMNVEV (reference sequence). The CDR3 length is 15 residues. The CDR3 bases are TGTGCCAGCAGTTCCCCCCAAGGCGGGGGGGAGACCCAGTACTTC. Amino acid sequence: CASSSPQGGGETQYF.

This clonotype was seen at least ten times. The CDR3 DNA reads as TGCAGTGTCTCGGACAGGCAAGAGACCCAGTACTTC. Translation: CSVSDRQETQYF. This chain connects TRBV20-1 to TRBJ2-5; TRBD1 matches 7 bases. In germline, CDR1 is DFQATT, CDR2 SNEGSKA (reference sequence). The CDR3 has 12 amino acids. V gave up 7 bases and J gave up 2 bases; unmatched junction bases: 4.

This clonotype was detected ten times or more. The chain is built from TRBV3-1 and TRBJ2-3; 9 bases line up with TRBD2. J was trimmed by 0 bases and V by 2 bases; bases with no gene match: 3. Germline loops: CDR1 LGHDT, CDR2 YNNKEL (reference sequence). This CDR3 contains 16 residues. This chain's CDR3 is CASSQLTSGSTDTQYF. The CDR3 bases are TGTGCCAGCAGCCAACTGACTAGCGGTAGCACAGATACGCAGTATTTT.

A few counts support this clonotype. The chain joins TRBV12-3 or TRBV12-4 to TRBJ1-6; no firm D call. Trimming cost V 6 bases and J 14 bases, with 20 bases left between them. The length of the CDR3 is 14 residues. CDR3 in DNA: TGTGCCAGCAGATCATCCTCCAAGGGCAGATCCCTCCACTTT. Its protein product is CASRSSSKGRSLHF.

This clonotype was picked up a small number of times. One base away lies a much larger clone, so this may be a sequencing read error. The CDR3 nucleotides read TGTGCCAGCAGCCCCTTGGCAGGGAAGATCTACGAGCAGTACTTC. It encodes CASSPLAGKIYEQYF. The gene calls are TRBV14 and TRBJ2-7; TRBD1 is a possible D gene (5 bases). V was pared by 4 bases and J by 3 bases, with 16 bases between. The CDR3 is 15 amino acids. Germline V gene sequence: CDR1 SGHDN, CDR2 FVKESK. Full variable domain (missing parts from reference TRBV14 and TRBJ2-7): EAGVTQFPSHSVIEKGQTVTLRCDPISGHDNLYWYRRVMGKEIKFLLHFVKESKQDESGMPNNRFLAERTGGTYSTLKVQPAELEDSGVYFCASSPLAGKIYEQYFGPGTRLTVT.

Ten or more counts support this clonotype. This rearrangement joins TRBV11-2 to TRBJ2-3, with a tentative D call TRBD2 (5 bases). The CDR3 is 14 residues long. The ends were cut back, 3 bases at V and 7 bases at J, with 14 bases in the middle. Looked up from germline, CDR1 is SGHAT and CDR2 is FQNNGV. The CDR3 nucleotides are TGTGCCAGCAGCTTTGGGCTAGCCACCAATACGCAGTATTTT. Translated, it gives CASSFGLATNTQYF.

This clonotype has at least ten counts. This chain uses TRBV18 with TRBJ2-5; the D gene could be TRBD1 or TRBD2 (5 bases each). Germline lookup yields CDR1 KGHSH and CDR2 LQKENI. This CDR3 has 13 residues. V lost 8 bases and J 3 bases, leaving 13 bases between the germline ends. This CDR3 is CASSPGTEETQYF. DNA for the CDR3: TGTGCCAGCAGCCCCGGGACGGAAGAGACCCAGTACTTC.

This clonotype was observed a few times. The CDR3 reads CASSLGSGYNEQFF. DNA for the CDR3: TGCGCCAGCAGCTTGGGGAGCGGGTACAATGAGCAGTTCTTC. The V call is TRBV5-1, the J call TRBJ2-1, with D possibly being TRBD2 (6 bases). Per germline, CDR1 SGHRS and CDR2 YFSETQ. Trimming took off 0 bases at V and 4 bases at J, with 8 bases between the two ends. The CDR3 totals 14 residues.

The CDR3 bases are TGCGCCAGCAGCCAAGACCTATCTGGGGCCAATGGCTACACCTTC. Translating it yields CASSQDLSGANGYTF. The chain carries TRBV4-1 and TRBJ1-2; tentative D call: TRBD1 (5 bases). Between the trimmed V and J ends, which lost 0 bases and 6 bases, there was a span of 14 bases. Germline values: CDR1 MGHRA, CDR2 YSYEKL. The CDR3 length is 15 residues.

This clonotype appeared many times. CDR3 coding DNA: TGTGCCAGCTCACCACGTCCAGGGTCCTCCTACGAGCAGTACTTC. Its protein is CASSPRPGSSYEQYF. The rearrangement uses TRBV18 and TRBJ2-7; tentatively, D is TRBD1 (5 bases). Germline V gives CDR1 KGHSH, CDR2 LQKENI. Trimming stripped 1 base from V and 0 bases from J, with 10 bases between. CDR3 size: 15 residues. The variable domain in full, with the rest retrieved from reference TRBV18 and TRBJ2-7, is NAGVMQNPRHLVRRRGQEARLRCSPMKGHSHVYWYRQLPEEGLKFMVYLQKENIIDESGMPKERFSAEFPKEGPSILRIQQVVRGDSAAYFCASSPRPGSSYEQYFGPGTRLTVT.

This clonotype was counted at least ten times. The rearrangement joins TRBV12-3 or TRBV12-4 to TRBJ2-4, with D possibly being TRBD1 or TRBD2 (5 bases each). The CDR3 runs 14 residues. Trimming took off 8 bases at V and 2 bases at J, with 13 bases between the two ends. CDR3 sequence: CASRGWVSKNIQYF. As DNA, the CDR3 is TGTGCCAGCCGGGGCTGGGTGTCCAAAAACATTCAGTACTTC.

The gene calls are TRBV10-3 and TRBJ1-4, with D tentatively TRBD1 (6 bases). V was shortened by 3 bases and J by 7 bases, with 15 bases between the two germline ends. The CDR3 consists of 15 residues. Germline CDR1 reads ENHRY; CDR2 reads SYGVKD. The CDR3 sequence is CAISEITGKGEKLFF. CDR3 nucleotides: TGTGCCATCAGTGAAATAACAGGGAAAGGTGAAAAACTGTTTTTT.

This clonotype was detected a few times. This chain joins TRBV30 and TRBJ2-4; TRBD1 matches at 10 bases. Germline V gene lookup returns CDR1 GTSNPN and CDR2 SVGIG (reference sequence). The CDR3 totals 16 residues. V was clipped by 3 bases and J by 3 bases; unmatched bases: 8. The CDR3 DNA is TGTGCCTGGAGGGGGGGGACAGGGGTGGGCAAAAACATTCAGTACTTC. This sequence encodes CAWRGGTGVGKNIQYF. Full variable domain (outside the CDR3, taken from reference TRBV30 and TRBJ2-4): SQTIHQWPATLVQPVGSPLSLECTVEGTSNPNLYWYRQAAGRGLQLLFYSVGIGQISSEVPQNLSASRPQDRQFILSSKKLLLSDSGFYLCAWRGGTGVGKNIQYFGAGTRLSVL.

This clonotype was seen once. The V call is TRBV6-2 or TRBV6-3, the J call TRBJ1-3, with 9 bases identical to TRBD1. The J segment lost 4 bases and the V segment lost 6 bases, leaving 4 bases of the junction unmatched. Germline CDR1 reads MNHEY; CDR2 reads SVGEGT. The CDR3 has 14 amino acids. The chain's CDR3 is CASRIGTGGNTIYF. The CDR3 DNA reads TGTGCCAGCAGGATCGGGACAGGGGGAAACACCATATATTTT.

CDR3 amino acids: CASSLTGAREQYF. In DNA, the CDR3 is TGCGCCAGCAGCCTCACGGGGGCGAGGGAGCAGTACTTC. The rearrangement links TRBV5-1 to TRBJ2-7, with D perhaps given as TRBD1 or TRBD2 (6 bases each). Looked up from germline, CDR1 is SGHRS and CDR2 is YFSETQ. Trimming took off 4 bases at V and 7 bases at J, with 15 bases between the two ends. The length of the CDR3 is 13 residues.

In its sample, this clonotype was seen many times. CDR3 amino acids: CASSLRTYNSPLHF. Written as DNA, the CDR3 is TGTGCCAGCAGCCTACGGACCTATAATTCACCCCTCCACTTT. The chain uses TRBV28 and TRBJ1-6; D unresolved. Trimming removed 6 bases from V and 2 bases from J, with 8 bases in between. Per the germline V gene, CDR1 is MDHEN and CDR2 is SYDVKM. The CDR3 extends over 14 amino acids.

This clonotype was seen ten or more times. The V gene is TRBV5-1, the J gene TRBJ2-1; 9 bases are shared with TRBD2. The germline gives CDR1 SGHRS, CDR2 YFSETQ. J was trimmed by 12 bases and V by 0 bases; bases with no gene match: 10. This CDR3 has 15 residues. The CDR3 sequence: CASSLAIQRGAGQFF. The CDR3 coding sequence is TGCGCCAGCAGCTTGGCCATCCAGCGGGGGGCCGGGCAGTTCTTC.